This is a list of T cell receptor beta chains from one sample in a study of cytomegalovirus exposure and HLA in healthy donors. Measured with immunoSEQ multiplex PCR; TCRdb has only the in-frame clones, and not every one. The sample has some 110,000 clones, 74% seen once. Sequencing was performed on PBMCs. All receptors derive from a man aged 25-45 years in good health and CMV-seropositive. Each CDR3 is given with its conserved first and last residue. Fields, in order: J gene, clone size, V gene, D gene, CDR3 protein, CDR3 DNA. D genes are given only for firm matches. Clone size is stated in some rows and not others, as once, few, many or a class when expanded.

TRBJ1-2,-,TRBV28,TRBD1,CASSQQGNGYTF,TGTGCCAGCAGTCAACAGGGGAATGGCTACACCTTC
TRBJ2-5,-,TRBV2,TRBD2,CASSSTASGGRGTQYF,TGTGCCAGCAGTTCCACAGCTAGCGGGGGGCGGGGGACCCAGTACTTC
TRBJ1-4,-,TRBV10-3,TRBD1,CAISPGQSTTNEKLFF,TGTGCCATCAGTCCGGGACAGTCTACAACTAATGAAAAACTGTTTTTT
TRBJ2-5,-,TRBV5-1,-,CASSLRRHGGPLETQYF,TGCGCCAGCAGCTTGCGGCGGCACGGGGGGCCACTGGAGACCCAGTACTTC
TRBJ2-1,-,TRBV7-2,TRBD2,CASSPWASGTYNEQFF,TGTGCCAGCAGCCCTTGGGCTAGCGGTACCTACAATGAGCAGTTCTTC
TRBJ1-1,-,TRBV18,TRBD1,CASSPKGQGETEAFF,TGTGCCAGCTCACCTAAGGGACAGGGGGAGACTGAAGCTTTCTTT
TRBJ2-2,few,TRBV27,TRBD1,CASSLWSPRDRAPGTGELFF,TGTGCCAGCAGTTTATGGTCCCCCCGGGACAGGGCCCCGGGGACCGGGGAGCTGTTTTTT
TRBJ1-5,-,TRBV10-1,-,CASSESDKSSNQPQHF,TGCGCCAGCAGTGAGTCCGACAAGTCTAGCAATCAGCCCCAGCATTTT
TRBJ2-3,-,TRBV10-3,-,CASKLGRGTDTQYF,TGTGCCTCAAAACTAGGGCGGGGCACAGATACGCAGTATTTT
TRBJ2-1,-,TRBV5-5,-,CASSFTGTGPYNEQFF,TGTGCCAGCAGCTTCACTGGAACAGGGCCATACAATGAGCAGTTCTTC
TRBJ1-4,-,TRBV6-6,-,CASSGGQPTNEKLFF,TGTGCCAGCAGTGGCGGACAGCCAACTAATGAAAAACTGTTTTTT
TRBJ2-7,-,TRBV2,TRBD2,CASSGSGGPYEQYF,TGTGCCAGCAGCGGGAGCGGGGGGCCCTACGAGCAGTACTTC
TRBJ1-4,-,TRBV5-6,-,CASRGAGKNEKLFF,TGTGCCAGCAGAGGGGCGGGGAAAAATGAAAAACTGTTTTTT
TRBJ1-2,once,TRBV2,TRBD1,CASRTGRYGYTF,TGTGCCAGCAGGACAGGGCGCTATGGCTACACCTTC
TRBJ2-3,-,TRBV6-5,TRBD1,CASSMDRGSTDTQYF,TGTGCCAGCAGTATGGACAGGGGGAGCACAGATACGCAGTATTTT
TRBJ2-1,-,TRBV29-1,TRBD1,CSVLSGTGGSIQFF,TGCAGCGTCCTCTCCGGGACAGGGGGCTCGATACAGTTCTTC
TRBJ2-7,-,TRBV5-1,-,CASSLGRGANYEQYF,TGCGCCAGCAGCTTGGGCCGTGGGGCCAACTACGAGCAGTACTTC
TRBJ2-5,-,TRBV5-4,-,CASSLGTTETQYF,TGTGCCAGCAGCTTGGGGACTACTGAGACCCAGTACTTC
TRBJ2-5,-,TRBV4-2,-,CASSQDRMAGQETQYF,TGTGCCAGCAGCCAAGACCGAATGGCGGGGCAAGAGACCCAGTACTTC
TRBJ1-1,few,TRBV30,-,CAWSGGLSLGDTEAFF,TGTGCCTGGAGCGGGGGACTGAGCCTTGGAGACACTGAAGCTTTCTTT
TRBJ2-4,-,TRBV5-1,-,CASSSGPRQGGNIQYF,TGCGCCAGCAGCTCCGGTCCGCGACAAGGGGGAAACATTCAGTACTTC
TRBJ2-7,-,TRBV6-1,-,CASSEVAGILSYEQYF,TGTGCCAGCAGTGAAGTTGCAGGGATCCTTTCCTACGAGCAGTACTTC
TRBJ1-4,-,TRBV6-5,TRBD1,CASRDTLQGKLFF,TGTGCCAGCAGGGATACGTTACAGGGGAAACTGTTTTTT
TRBJ1-5,few,TRBV10-3,-,CAINGAGGNQPQHF,TGTGCCATCAACGGGGCAGGGGGCAATCAGCCCCAGCATTTT
TRBJ2-5,-,TRBV2,-,CASIRRTAGQETQYF,TGTGCCAGCATTCGCCGGACAGCCGGCCAAGAGACCCAGTACTTC
TRBJ2-3,-,TRBV7-2,-,CASSLNLGLGSTDTQYF,TGTGCCAGCAGCTTAAATCTGGGGCTCGGTAGCACAGATACGCAGTATTTT
TRBJ2-3,-,TRBV19,-,CASSQGTDTQYF,TGTGCATCCTCCCAGGGCACAGATACGCAGTATTTT
TRBJ2-5,-,TRBV2,TRBD2,CASRASGALGTQYF,TGTGCCAGCAGGGCTAGCGGGGCCCTGGGGACCCAGTACTTC
TRBJ1-6,-,TRBV28,TRBD1,CASQLPGQGAYSPLHF,TGTGCCAGCCAACTACCCGGACAGGGGGCGTATTCACCCCTCCACTTT
TRBJ1-4,-,TRBV29-1,-,CSGKSRGEKLFF,TGCAGCGGGAAGAGTAGAGGTGAAAAACTGTTTTTT
TRBJ1-3,-,TRBV11-2,-,CASSPGGSGNTIYF,TGTGCCAGCAGCCCCGGGGGGTCTGGAAACACCATATATTTT
TRBJ1-1,-,TRBV30,-,CAWAPTRGTRDTEAFF,TGTGCCTGGGCGCCTACCAGGGGAACTAGGGACACTGAAGCTTTCTTT
TRBJ2-4,-,TRBV5-4,TRBD2,CASSSPGGEGAKNIQYF,TGTGCCAGCAGCTCACCCGGGGGGGAGGGAGCCAAAAACATTCAGTACTTC
TRBJ1-2,-,TRBV6-5,TRBD1,CASSYGTGGYDGYTF,TGTGCCAGCAGTTACGGGACAGGGGGGTATGATGGCTACACCTTC
TRBJ2-2,-,TRBV6-1,TRBD2,CASSDLGGVGTGELFF,TGTGCCAGCAGTGACCTTGGGGGGGTTGGCACCGGGGAGCTGTTTTTT
TRBJ2-4,few,TRBV28,-,CASSSPAALGYF,TGTGCCAGCAGTTCCCCGGCCGCCCTAGGGTACTTC
TRBJ1-6,once,TRBV7-2,TRBD1,CASSFRTGGDSPLHF,TGTGCCAGCAGCTTCCGGACAGGGGGCGATTCACCCCTCCACTTT
TRBJ1-1,few,TRBV5-1,TRBD1,CASSLEGARTEAFF,TGCGCCAGCAGCTTGGAGGGGGCGCGTACTGAAGCTTTCTTT
TRBJ2-7,once,TRBV9,TRBD2,CASSASGGGSYEQYF,TGTGCCAGCAGCGCCAGCGGGGGGGGCTCCTACGAGCAGTACTTC
TRBJ2-7,-,TRBV19,TRBD1,CASSPGQGGLEEQYF,TGTGCCAGTAGTCCTGGACAGGGGGGACTTGAGGAGCAGTACTTC
TRBJ1-4,few,TRBV5-6,-,CASSGLGPNEKLFF,TGTGCCAGCTCAGGGTTGGGGCCTAATGAAAAACTGTTTTTT
TRBJ1-3,-,TRBV9,TRBD1,CASSGVTGGSSGNTIYF,TGTGCCAGCAGCGGAGTGACAGGGGGCAGCTCTGGAAACACCATATATTTT
TRBJ2-1,once,TRBV29-1,TRBD2,CSVRTSGGPSYNEQFF,TGCAGCGTGAGGACTAGCGGGGGGCCGTCCTACAATGAGCAGTTCTTC
TRBJ2-7,-,TRBV13,-,CASSDTGVNEQYF,TGTGCCAGCAGCGATACAGGAGTAAACGAGCAGTACTTC
TRBJ1-1,-,TRBV18,-,CASSPPGEDAFF,TGTGCCAGCTCACCCCCCGGGGAGGACGCTTTCTTT
TRBJ2-4,few,TRBV2,TRBD2,CASSNLAGAAKNIQYF,TGTGCCAGCAGTAATCTAGCGGGGGCAGCCAAAAACATTCAGTACTTC
TRBJ2-1,-,TRBV7-3,TRBD1,CASTGTGNEQFF,TGTGCCAGCACGGGGACAGGGAATGAGCAGTTCTTC
TRBJ2-1,-,TRBV19,TRBD1,CASSFLDRLDDEQFF,TGTGCCAGTAGTTTCTTGGACAGGTTGGACGATGAGCAGTTCTTC
TRBJ2-3,-,TRBV11-2,-,CASSPNAGGTDTQYF,TGTGCCAGCAGCCCGAACGCCGGGGGCACAGATACGCAGTATTTT
TRBJ2-2,few,TRBV27,TRBD2,CASRFTGTSGATGELFF,TGTGCCAGCAGATTTACCGGGACTAGCGGGGCTACCGGGGAGCTGTTTTTT
TRBJ1-2,-,TRBV4-1,-,CASSQGRGSGTRIYGYPF,TGCGCCAGCAGCCAAGGAAGGGGTAGCGGGACCCGGATCTATGGCTACCCCTTC
TRBJ2-4,-,TRBV28,-,CASSFPQTKNIQYF,TGTGCCAGCAGTTTCCCACAGACGAAAAACATTCAGTACTTC
TRBJ2-3,-,TRBV4-2,TRBD1,CASSQDSVMGQGTDTQYF,TGTGCCAGCAGCCAAGATTCAGTGATGGGACAGGGCACAGATACGCAGTATTTT
TRBJ1-5,few,TRBV7-8,-,CASSAGGGHNQPQHF,TGTGCCAGCAGCGCCGGGGGGGGACACAATCAGCCCCAGCATTTT
TRBJ2-5,-,TRBV2,-,CASSRRQETQYF,TGTGCCAGCAGTCGCAGACAAGAGACCCAGTACTTC
TRBJ1-1,few,TRBV6-5,-,CASSYVRDTEAFF,TGTGCCAGCAGTTACGTCAGGGACACTGAAGCTTTCTTT